This TCR beta chain appears in the sequencing data of a study of cytomegalovirus exposure and HLA in healthy donors. Both 60 Vbeta primers and 13 Jbeta primers went into the PCR. The protocol was immunoSEQ multiplex PCR, while the TCRdb copy is restricted to in-frame clones and leaves out a portion. The data contain about 120,000 clones, approximately 80% of them seen just once; the ten biggest clones take up 9.5% to 13%. The germline CDR1 and CDR2 sequences are KGHSH and LQKENI. V lost 1 base, J lost 2 bases, and 14 bases lay in between. The length of the CDR3 is 16 residues. Sequencing was performed on PBMCs. The TCR comes from a middle-aged man in good health and CMV-seropositive. This chain joins TRBV18 and TRBJ1-1; possible D gene TRBD1, 5 bases. CDR3 bases: TGTGCCAGCTCACCACTTTCGCCCAGGGCTAACACTGAAGCTTTCTTT. It translates to CASSPLSPRANTEAFF.